The sequence of this T cell receptor beta chain was determined in a study of T-cell memory formation after mild COVID-19. To note about this clonotype: Its antigen is currently unknown.

The TCR alpha and TCR beta cDNA libraries, bearing sample barcodes and UMIs, were generated by 5'RACE using constant-segment primers. Each CDR3 protein is one row after TCRdb ran MiXCR on the 5' RACE reads. The sample shows around 500,000 distinct CDR3 sequences, 18% of them seen only once. Per germline, CDR1 SGHTA and CDR2 FQGNSA. The length of the CDR3 is 19 residues. The V gene lost 6 bases and the J gene lost 1 base, with 26 bases spanning the gap. Study-wide points: Clones contracting day 15 to 85 were balanced CD4/CD8; later expanders leaned CD4+.

The chain recombines TRBV7-2 with TRBJ2-3, with D possibly matching TRBD1 (6 bases). The sequencing sample was made of PBMCs or a T cell subset sorted from them (not recorded which). The clonotype comes from an adult woman who had mild COVID-19 (a few samples of this study predate the infection). Cell type and time point are not known. In DNA form, the CDR3 reads TGTGCCAGCAGTCGGGTAGCTTTAAGGGGGACGAGCGGCACAGATACGCAGTATTTT. It codes for CASSRVALRGTSGTDTQYF.